This T cell receptor (beta chain) comes out of a study of T-cell reconstitution after alpha-beta-depleted transplantation in children. This clonotype showed up just a few times. Per germline, CDR1 LGHDT and CDR2 YNNKEL (reference sequence). V lost 6 bases and J lost 0; bases outside the gene matches: 11. The CDR3 runs to 17 residues. Unique molecular identifiers featured in how the TCRbeta library was prepared. TCRdb reanalysed the PCR reads using MiXCR and keeps one entry per CDR3 protein. The sample lists hundreds of thousands of distinct CDR3 sequences, about 16% occurring once. The sample in question was PBMCs, mostly from graft donor cells, obtained 360 days after TCRalphabeta/CD19-depleted stem cell transplant. The chain recombines TRBV3-1 with TRBJ1-3, with TRBD1 identical over 7 bases. This clonotype originated in a male patient under 18 who had a stem cell transplant for acute lymphoblastic leukemia, so the T cells may come from the graft donor. The CDR3 protein is CASSKRGDRSSGNTIYF. CDR3 coding DNA: TGTGCCAGCAGTAAACGGGGGGACAGAAGCTCTGGAAACACCATATATTTT.